These 26 T cell receptor beta chains were all obtained from the same sample, sequenced in a study of blood T cells in healthy people across ages. With a J-beta primer mix and a sample-barcoded 5' primer, a second PCR ran about 7 to 11 cycles. Each CDR3 protein gets one entry after TCRdb re-called the 5' RACE reads with MiXCR. Found here are over 700,000 distinct CDR3 sequences, roughly 50% of them singletons; the top ten hold about 42%. The source material was blood. These receptors were obtained from a man aged 80 or over in good health.

This chain links TRBV7-2 with TRBJ1-5; unclear D gene. Trimming took 1 base from V and 3 from J, leaving 10 bases between them. The CDR3 spans 15 residues. In germline, CDR1 is SGHTA, CDR2 FQGNSA. The CDR3 loop reads CASSLDGGPNQPQHF. CDR3 sequence (DNA): TGTGCCAGCAGCTTAGATGGAGGCCCCAATCAGCCCCAGCATTTT.

This clonotype was observed a single time. The chain combines TRBV3-1 with TRBJ1-1, with a weak D call TRBD1 (5 bases). Germline V lookup: CDR1 LGHDT, CDR2 YNNKEL (reference sequence). The CDR3 runs 10 residues. Deletions cut 6 bases from V and 12 bases from J, with 11 bases between. The CDR3 spells CASRGVLTFF. In DNA, the CDR3 is TGTGCCAGCAGAGGGGTGTTGACTTTCTTT.

This clonotype has ten or more counts. The genes are TRBV20-1 and TRBJ1-5, with no clear D. This CDR3 region has 14 residues. Trimming shortened V by 3 bases and J by 3 bases, and 12 bases separated the two germline ends. Germline values: CDR1 DFQATT, CDR2 SNEGSKA (reference sequence). The CDR3 nucleotides read TGCAGTGCTAGCCTTGAGGGATTCAATCAGCCCCAGCATTTT. This gives the protein CSASLEGFNQPQHF.

The V gene is TRBV20-1, the J gene TRBJ2-5; 15 nucleotides agree with TRBD2. The CDR3 is 14 amino acids. V trimming: 5 bases; J trimming: 4 bases; junction bases outside the gene matches: 2. From germline, CDR1 is DFQATT and CDR2 SNEGSKA (reference sequence). The CDR3 sequence is CSAGLAGGRETQYF. The CDR3 bases are TGCAGTGCTGGACTAGCGGGAGGGCGAGAGACCCAGTACTTC.

The count of this clonotype is one. The chain has TRBV24-1 and TRBJ2-1; 10 bases align to TRBD1. V trimming: 2 bases; J trimming: 1 base; junction bases outside the gene matches: 4. The germline V gene encodes CDR1 KGHDR and CDR2 SFDVKD. CDR3 length: 17 residues. The CDR3 reads CATSDYRTGGSYNEQFF. The CDR3 bases are TGTGCCACCAGTGATTACCGGACAGGGGGGTCCTACAATGAGCAGTTCTTC.

This clonotype was recorded a few times. This chain joins TRBV4-1 and TRBJ2-4; TRBD2 matches 8 bases. This CDR3 contains 19 residues. The V gene end was trimmed by 0 bases and the J gene end by 3 bases; junction bases not matched to a gene: 13. Germline CDR1 MGHRA, CDR2 YSYEKL. This CDR3 is CASSQDHPGASGYKNIQYF. In nucleotides, the CDR3 is TGCGCCAGCAGCCAAGATCATCCCGGGGCTAGCGGGTACAAAAACATTCAGTACTTC.

The chain carries TRBV20-1 and TRBJ2-1; 15 nucleotides line up with TRBD2. V lost 3 bases and J lost 9; bases outside the gene matches: 9. Germline-derived CDR1 and CDR2 are DFQATT and SNEGSKA (reference sequence). The CDR3 runs 16 residues. The CDR3 nucleotides are TGCAGTGCTAGCGGCTCTGGACTAGCGGGAGGGGCTGAGCAGTTCTTC. This codes for CSASGSGLAGGAEQFF.

The gene calls are TRBV5-1 and TRBJ1-1; tentatively, D is TRBD1 (6 bases). From germline, CDR1 is SGHRS and CDR2 YFSETQ. The CDR3 has 15 amino acids. Between the trimmed V and J ends, which lost 3 bases and 2 bases, there was a span of 14 bases. CDR3 sequence: CASSWSAGANTEAFF. The CDR3 nucleotides are TGCGCCAGCAGCTGGTCGGCGGGGGCCAACACTGAAGCTTTCTTT. Full variable domain (rest looked up from reference TRBV5-1 and TRBJ1-1): KAGVTQTPRYLIKTRGQQVTLSCSPISGHRSVSWYQQTPGQGLQFLFEYFSETQRNKGNFPGRFSGRQFSNSRSEMNVSTLELGDSALYLCASSWSAGANTEAFFGQGTRLTVV.

There are a few counts of this clonotype. This chain uses TRBV20-1 with TRBJ2-1, with TRBD1 as a possible D gene (5 bases). Trimming pared 1 base from V and 6 bases from J, leaving 10 bases between. The germline V gene has CDR1 DFQATT and CDR2 SNEGSKA (reference sequence). This CDR3 comprises 13 residues. The CDR3 here is CSARGGSFNEQFF. CDR3 nucleotides: TGCAGTGCTAGAGGGGGCAGCTTCAATGAGCAGTTCTTC.

The chain combines TRBV5-1 with TRBJ2-7; either TRBD1 or TRBD2 may supply D (5 bases each). The CDR3 totals 15 residues. CDR1 and CDR2 from the germline V gene are SGHRS and YFSETQ. The V end lost 5 bases, the J end lost 0 bases, and 15 bases lay between the germline ends. This CDR3 is CASRSTGPSSYEQYF. Written as DNA, the CDR3 is TGCGCCAGCAGGTCAACGGGACCGTCCTCCTACGAGCAGTACTTC. Combining the CDR3 with reference TRBV5-1 and TRBJ2-7 gives the whole variable domain KAGVTQTPRYLIKTRGQQVTLSCSPISGHRSVSWYQQTPGQGLQFLFEYFSETQRNKGNFPGRFSGRQFSNSRSEMNVSTLELGDSALYLCASRSTGPSSYEQYFGPGTRLTVT.

The CDR3 protein is CASSQIISVFAEKLFF. The CDR3 DNA reads TGCGCCAGCAGCCAGATAATAAGTGTGTTCGCTGAAAAACTGTTTTTT. The chain combines TRBV4-1 with TRBJ1-4, with no clear D. CDR1 and CDR2 (germline): MGHRA, YSYEKL. CDR3 length: 16 amino acids. Trimming stripped 3 bases from V and 7 bases from J, with 18 bases between.

The table lists this clonotype with a few counts. The chain uses TRBV5-1 and TRBJ1-4; D is ambiguous. The germline gives CDR1 SGHRS, CDR2 YFSETQ. There are 14 residues in the CDR3. V lost 0 bases, J lost 4 bases, and 7 bases lay in between. The DNA of the CDR3 is TGCGCCAGCAGCTTGGATAGCCTTAATGAAAAACTGTTTTTT. Translation gives CASSLDSLNEKLFF.

CDR3 in DNA: TGCGCCAGCAGCTATTGGACTGGGGGCTACGAGCAGTACTTC. Translating gives CASSYWTGGYEQYF. This chain links TRBV5-1 with TRBJ2-7, with D perhaps given as TRBD1 or TRBD2 (5 bases each). The germline V gene encodes CDR1 SGHRS and CDR2 YFSETQ. There are 14 residues in the CDR3. The V gene lost 3 bases and the J gene lost 3 bases, with 13 bases spanning the gap. The complete variable domain, with remaining parts taken from reference TRBV5-1 and TRBJ2-7, reads KAGVTQTPRYLIKTRGQQVTLSCSPISGHRSVSWYQQTPGQGLQFLFEYFSETQRNKGNFPGRFSGRQFSNSRSEMNVSTLELGDSALYLCASSYWTGGYEQYFGPGTRLTVT.

This clonotype was observed a handful of times. V gene TRBV20-1 combines with J gene TRBJ2-7; 9 nucleotides match TRBD1. The CDR3 totals 15 residues. V shed 3 bases and J 2 bases; nucleotides not matched to a gene: 8. Germline V CDR1 and CDR2: DFQATT, SNEGSKA (reference sequence). The CDR3 sequence: CSASNAGQGTYEQYF. In DNA form, the CDR3 reads TGCAGTGCTAGTAACGCGGGACAGGGAACCTACGAGCAGTACTTC.

The sample holds many counts of this clonotype. At one end the junction does not follow the germline gene, possibly because of a read error. The chain recombines TRBV20-1 with TRBJ2-2, with D unresolved. Per the germline V gene, CDR1 is DFQATT and CDR2 is SNEGSKA (reference sequence). This CDR3 is built from 16 residues. The CDR3: CSARAMDSANTGELFF. The DNA for the CDR3 is TGCAGTGCCAGAGCGATGGATTCCGCGAACACCGGGGAGCTGTTTTTT.

Note on this clonotype: This may stem from a read error, because a much larger clone lies one nucleotide away. The J gene is TRBJ1-2, the V gene TRBV3-1; 10 bases are shared with TRBD1. The CDR3 totals 13 residues. In germline, CDR1 is LGHDT, CDR2 YNNKEL (reference sequence). The CDR3 sequence: CAGSPDRGHGYTF. CDR3 in DNA: TGTGCCGGCAGTCCAGACAGGGGGCATGGCTACACCTTC.

This clonotype has a handful of counts. The chain recombines TRBV18 with TRBJ1-1; D is undetermined. The CDR3 contains 13 residues. Germline CDR1 KGHSH, CDR2 LQKENI. The V end was cut by 3 bases, the J end by 1 base, with 6 bases between. Here the CDR3 reads CASSPSANTEAFF. For the CDR3, the DNA is TGTGCCAGCTCACCCTCCGCGAACACTGAAGCTTTCTTT.

The rearrangement joins TRBV27 to TRBJ2-3; 12 bases are a match to TRBD2. This CDR3 is built from 16 residues. With V trimmed by 6 bases and J by 2 bases, 6 bases remained unmatched. Germline V gene lookup returns CDR1 MNHEY and CDR2 SMNVEV (reference sequence). The CDR3 nucleotides read TGTGCCAGCAGCCCGACTAGCGGGGGAAACACAGATACGCAGTATTTT. It yields the protein CASSPTSGGNTDTQYF.

In this sample, this clonotype turned up many times. The chain carries TRBV5-1 and TRBJ2-5; possible D gene TRBD2, 6 bases. The CDR3 loop spans 13 amino acids. Trimming removed 0 bases at V and 4 bases at J, with 7 bases between. CDR1 is SGHRS, CDR2 YFSETQ, per germline. In nucleotides, the CDR3 is TGCGCCAGCAGCTTGGGTAGCGGAGAGACCCAGTACTTC. Translated: CASSLGSGETQYF.

The chain links TRBV2 to TRBJ2-4; TRBD1 might be the D (6 bases). The CDR3 contains 15 residues. Trimming removed 8 bases at V and 0 bases at J, with 14 bases between. CDR1 is SNHLY and CDR2 is FYNNEI in the germline V gene. The CDR3 DNA is TGTGCCAGCGGGATCGACAGGCTAGCCAAAAACATTCAGTACTTC. Its translation is CASGIDRLAKNIQYF.

The J gene is TRBJ2-1, the V gene TRBV20-1, with D possibly being TRBD2 (5 bases). Germline-derived CDR1 and CDR2 are DFQATT and SNEGSKA (reference sequence). The CDR3 is 14 residues long. V was shortened by 2 bases and J by 2 bases, with 10 bases between the two germline ends. The CDR3 DNA sequence: TGCAGTGCTAGACGCCCCGGGGCCTACAATGAGCAGTTCTTC. It codes for CSARRPGAYNEQFF.

The chain links TRBV29-1 to TRBJ2-1, with 8 nucleotides matching TRBD2. Per the germline V gene, CDR1 is SQVTM and CDR2 is ANQGSEA. The CDR3 has 11 residues. After removal of 6 bases from V and 13 bases from J, the junction contained 8 bases not matched to a gene. The CDR3 DNA is TGCAGCGTAGAGGGGACTAGGGGCCAGTTCTTC. Its protein is CSVEGTRGQFF.

This chain joins TRBV3-1 and TRBJ2-1, with D uncertain. Germline assignment: CDR1 LGHDT and CDR2 YNNKEL (reference sequence). The CDR3 covers 13 residues. Trimming removed 0 bases from V and 6 bases from J, with 6 bases in between. In nucleotides, the CDR3 is TGTGCCAGCAGCCAAGAACCCCGCAATGAGCAGTTCTTC. Translated: CASSQEPRNEQFF.

This clonotype has just one count. This chain uses TRBV2 with TRBJ2-6; D may match TRBD1 or TRBD2 (5 bases each). Trimming removed 3 bases at V and 4 bases at J, with 13 bases between. Germline V gene lookup returns CDR1 SNHLY and CDR2 FYNNEI. This CDR3 region has 16 residues. CDR3 loop: CASSDIGGAGANVLTF. As DNA, the CDR3 is TGTGCCAGCAGTGATATTGGGGGAGCCGGGGCCAACGTCCTGACTTTC.

This chain connects TRBV2 to TRBJ2-5; D ambiguous. The CDR3 has 12 residues. The V gene's germline CDR1 is SNHLY and CDR2 FYNNEI. Trimming removed 5 bases from V and 11 bases from J, with 15 bases in between. The CDR3 loop reads CASSFGNNEQYF. The CDR3 region has the DNA TGTGCCAGCAGTTTTGGAAACAATGAGCAGTACTTC.

The chain combines TRBV20-1 with TRBJ2-3; D is undetermined. CDR1 DFQATT and CDR2 SNEGSKA come from the germline V gene (reference sequence). This CDR3 has 14 residues. Trimming stripped 1 base from V and 3 bases from J, with 11 bases between. The DNA for the CDR3 is TGCAGTGCTAGAGCCCAGCGACCTACAGATACGCAGTATTTT. It codes for CSARAQRPTDTQYF.